The clone carrying this T cell receptor (beta chain) was found a few times. What it binds is unknown. Primers: 60 Vbeta forward and 13 Jbeta reverse. Measured with immunoSEQ multiplex PCR; TCRdb has only the in-frame clones, and not every one. Of some 120,000 clones listed, around 84% are singletons. The data originate from a study of cytomegalovirus exposure and HLA in healthy donors. Study-wide findings and caveats: Overall, about 160 TCR beta chains were annotated as cytomegalovirus-associated. The number of N-insertions in an Asian-associated ancestry cluster was reportedly below the roughly 700-donor mean in a later analysis. Accurate prediction of HLA-A and HLA-B alleles (for most subjects) was reportedly achieved from TCR beta sequences.

These donors counted as nominally healthy when sampled, but unrecorded immune exposures were likely. CDR3 length equals 15 residues. CDR1 is SEHNR, CDR2 FQNEAQ, per germline (reference sequence). With 2 bases removed from V and 1 base from J, the gap between germline ends came to 11 bases. Source material: PBMCs. This TCR came from a man younger than 35 in good health and CMV-seronegative. The rearrangement uses TRBV7-9 and TRBJ1-1, with D unresolved. CDR3 DNA: TGTGCCAGCAGCTTACTTTTCGGTGGGAACACTGAAGCTTTCTTT. Its protein product is CASSLLFGGNTEAFF.